This paragraph reports one T cell receptor beta chain. Its specificity is not known. Time point reported: pre-sensitization, week 0. Indicated treatment: therapeutic diphenylcyclopropenone sensitization with weekly scalp DPC. These data come from a study of human T cells and chemical hapten exposure. Notes on the study in general: Positively correlated with patch test score were the counts of PT1 expanded TCRs. Sensitizing with DPC caused no change in TCRs above 1 in 1000 frequency.

Germline V gives CDR1 DFQATT, CDR2 SNEGSKA (reference sequence). V trimming: 3 bases; J trimming: 5 bases; junction bases outside the gene matches: 9. The CDR3 is made up of 15 amino acids. Unique molecular identifiers were affixed to discrete cDNA molecules within the library. TCRdb re-called the RACE reads through MiXCR, storing one row per CDR3 protein. The sample includes some 110,000 distinct CDR3 sequences, around 10% of them seen just once. Sequences were derived from whole blood, sampled in connection with sensitization to the hapten diphenylcyclopropenone (DPC). This rearrangement joins TRBV20-1 to TRBJ2-3; the match to TRBD1 covers 9 bases. This TCR was recovered from a woman in her fifties or sixties with alopecia areata. Some clones in this sample may be carry-over from other donors' samples. CDR3 nucleotides: TGCAGTGCTAGGAGTGGGACAGGGCGGGTAGATACGCAGTATTTT. It codes for CSARSGTGRVDTQYF.